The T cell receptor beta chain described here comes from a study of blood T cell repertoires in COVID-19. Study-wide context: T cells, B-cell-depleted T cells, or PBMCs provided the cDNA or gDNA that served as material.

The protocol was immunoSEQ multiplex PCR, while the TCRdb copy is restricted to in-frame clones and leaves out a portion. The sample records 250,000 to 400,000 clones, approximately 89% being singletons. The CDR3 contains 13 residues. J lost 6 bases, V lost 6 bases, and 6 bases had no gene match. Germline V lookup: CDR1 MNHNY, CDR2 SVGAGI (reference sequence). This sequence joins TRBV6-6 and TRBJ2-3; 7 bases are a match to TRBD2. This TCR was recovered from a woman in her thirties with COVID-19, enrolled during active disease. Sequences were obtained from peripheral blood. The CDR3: CASSDERDDTQYF. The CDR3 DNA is TGTGCCAGCAGCGACGAGCGGGACGATACGCAGTATTTT.